This T cell receptor beta chain was identified during a study of T cells in Graves' hyperthyroidism and ophthalmopathy. Study as a whole: Initial diagnosis, before any treatment, was when peripheral blood was collected.

This clonotype was seen many times. The antigen remains unidentified. Disease lasting under 3 months, a NOSPECS grade of at least 4, and a Clinical Activity Score of at least 3 were features of the ophthalmopathy patients. Amplification of TCR beta CDR3 regions was performed using RNA transcripts as template. With the HTBI primer set, the TCR CDR3 went through a first round of RT-PCR. In TCRdb, the multiplex PCR reads were re-called with MiXCR into one record per CDR3 protein. Of about 610,000 distinct CDR3 sequences in the sample, about 14% were seen once. Study-level results: Most expanded thyroid clonotypes above 0.001 also appeared in blood. The authors' 13 V-J model separated ophthalmopathy from stable hyperthyroidism.

This TCR was recovered from a woman between 35 and 50 years old with Graves' ophthalmopathy. The sample was blood.

The CDR3 here is CASSEVGVYEQYF. CDR3 bases: TGTGCCAGCAGTGAGGTCGGGGTCTACGAGCAGTACTTC. This chain uses TRBV2 with TRBJ2-7; perhaps TRBD2 as D (5 bases). This CDR3 spans 13 amino acids. Germline CDR1 is SNHLY and CDR2 is FYNNEI. Between the trimmed V and J ends, which lost 3 bases and 3 bases, there was a span of 9 bases.